These 30 T cell receptor beta chains were all obtained from the same sample, sequenced in a study of blood T cell repertoires in COVID-19. The repertoire was sequenced with immunoSEQ multiplex PCR; TCRdb's copy has only in-frame clones and lacks some. The sample contains 200,000 or so clones, around 89% of which appear only once. Sequenced: PBMCs or T cells enriched from blood (not recorded which). The origin of the receptors is a woman aged 25-40 years who had recovered from COVID-19.

This clone was seen only once. The chain joins TRBV6-1 to TRBJ1-2; 7 bases agree with TRBD1. Germline assignment: CDR1 MNHNS and CDR2 SASEGT. This CDR3 has 15 residues. With 1 base clipped from V and 4 bases from J, the junction kept 6 bases outside the gene matches. CDR3 sequence: CASSEGTGRGYGYTF. CDR3 bases: TGTGCCAGCAGTGAAGGGACAGGACGGGGCTATGGCTACACCTTC.

Here the CDR3 DNA reads TGTGCCAGCAGCGTAGCCCCGGACAGGGGGCTGTTCTATGGCTACACCTTC. Translation gives CASSVAPDRGLFYGYTF. The rearrangement uses TRBV9 and TRBJ1-2; 11 bases match TRBD1. CDR3 length equals 17 residues. V shed 0 bases and J 4 bases; nucleotides not matched to a gene: 8. CDR1 and CDR2 from the germline V gene are SGDLS and YYNGEE.

This chain's CDR3 is CASSRTSAGSTDTQYF. The CDR3 region has the DNA TGTGCCAGCAGCCGGACCTCTGCAGGGTCTACAGATACGCAGTATTTT. The rearrangement links TRBV3-1 (or the pseudogene TRBV3-2) to TRBJ2-3, with a possible D match to TRBD1 (5 bases). Per germline, CDR1 LGHDT and CDR2 YNNKEL (reference sequence). V was trimmed by 4 bases and J by 3 bases, leaving 17 bases between them. The length of the CDR3 is 16 residues.

The J gene is TRBJ2-3, the V gene TRBV7-2, with D perhaps matching TRBD2 (7 bases). This CDR3 has 15 residues. Germline V CDR1 and CDR2: SGHTA, FQGNSA. V was trimmed by 5 bases and J by 3 bases, leaving 15 bases between them. The CDR3 DNA sequence: TGTGCCAGCAGCGGTACAGGGCGGGGGACAGATACGCAGTATTTT. Translating it yields CASSGTGRGTDTQYF.

The chain recombines TRBV19 with TRBJ2-1; D is possibly TRBD1 (5 bases). The V and J ends lost 6 bases and 5 bases respectively, with 14 bases between them. Germline CDR1 reads LNHDA; CDR2 reads SQIVND (reference sequence). The CDR3 spans 14 residues. For the CDR3, the DNA is TGTGCCAGTAGAGACAGTTTGGTGGACAATGAGCAGTTCTTC. Translated: CASRDSLVDNEQFF.

The J gene is TRBJ1-3, the V gene TRBV7-8; 7 bases are a match to TRBD1. J lost 5 bases, V lost 5 bases, and 9 bases had no gene match. Germline V lookup: CDR1 SGHVS, CDR2 FQNEAQ. CDR3 length equals 15 residues. The CDR3 coding sequence is TGTGCCAGCAGCCCCGGGACAGTATACCGAAACACCATATATTTT. Translation: CASSPGTVYRNTIYF.

This chain uses TRBV19 with TRBJ2-5; 9 bases agree with TRBD1. Germline V gene data show CDR1 as LNHDA and CDR2 as SQIVND (reference sequence). The length of the CDR3 is 15 residues. Losses at the gene ends were 5 bases for V and 0 bases for J; bases not matched to a gene: 4. The CDR3 protein is CASSPGTGYQETQYF. The CDR3 DNA reads as TGTGCCAGTAGTCCCGGGACAGGGTACCAAGAGACCCAGTACTTC.

This chain uses TRBV7-9 with TRBJ1-1, with 9 nucleotides matching TRBD1. The CDR3 length is 17 residues. The junction had 10 bases not matched to a gene; V was cut back by 5 bases and J by 0 bases. Looked up from germline, CDR1 is SEHNR and CDR2 is FQNEAQ (reference sequence). CDR3 bases: TGTGCCAGCAGCCCCACCGGGACAGGGTACATGAACACTGAAGCTTTCTTT. This gives the protein CASSPTGTGYMNTEAFF.

This rearrangement joins TRBV5-1 to TRBJ1-1; perhaps TRBD1 as D (6 bases). The CDR3 totals 14 residues. V gave up 4 bases and J gave up 2 bases, with 12 bases separating them. The germline V gene encodes CDR1 SGHRS and CDR2 YFSETQ. In DNA form, the CDR3 reads TGCGCCAGCAGCGGGGGACAACGAAACACTGAAGCTTTCTTT. Translation: CASSGGQRNTEAFF. The whole variable domain, filled in from reference TRBV5-1 and TRBJ1-1, reads KAGVTQTPRYLIKTRGQQVTLSCSPISGHRSVSWYQQTPGQGLQFLFEYFSETQRNKGNFPGRFSGRQFSNSRSEMNVSTLELGDSALYLCASSGGQRNTEAFFGQGTRLTVV.

This chain connects TRBV18 to TRBJ1-1; TRBD1 might be the D (5 bases). Germline V gene data show CDR1 as KGHSH and CDR2 as LQKENI. The CDR3 runs 16 residues. The germline V and J ends were trimmed by 3 bases and 0 bases, with 14 bases remaining between them. As DNA, the CDR3 is TGTGCCAGCTCACCCGACAGTTATCGAATGAACACTGAAGCTTTCTTT. Translating gives CASSPDSYRMNTEAFF.

In its sample, this clone was seen once. Different DNA sequences within this sample yield the same CDR3. The DNA for the CDR3 is TGTGCCAGCAGTTCGTTAGCGGGTACCTACAATGAGCAGTTCTTC. It translates to CASSSLAGTYNEQFF. The chain uses TRBV6-5 and TRBJ2-1, with 7 bases that match TRBD2. Trimming cost V 4 bases and J 2 bases; bases outside gene matches: 5. Germline loops: CDR1 MNHEY, CDR2 SVGAGI. The CDR3 is 15 amino acids.

The chain recombines TRBV9 with TRBJ2-5; 9 bases fit TRBD2. Germline V CDR1 and CDR2: SGDLS, YYNGEE. Trimming at V came to 4 bases and at J to 2 bases, leaving 6 bases not matched to a gene. There are 15 residues in the CDR3. The CDR3 region is CASSPRTSAQETQYF. In DNA form, the CDR3 reads TGTGCCAGCAGCCCCCGGACTAGCGCTCAAGAGACCCAGTACTTC. Looking up the rest from reference TRBV9 and TRBJ2-5 gives the full variable domain: DSGVTQTPKHLITATGQRVTLRCSPRSGDLSVYWYQQSLDQGLQFLIQYYNGEERAKGNILERFSAQQFPDLHSELNLSSLELGDSALYFCASSPRTSAQETQYFGPGTRLLVL.

V usage is TRBV9 and J usage is TRBJ2-5; no reliable D call. The V end was cut by 3 bases, the J end by 1 base, with 7 bases between. Looked up from germline, CDR1 is SGDLS and CDR2 is YYNGEE. CDR3 length: 13 amino acids. The CDR3 DNA sequence: TGTGCCAGCAGCGGACTGGTCCAAGAGACCCAGTACTTC. Its translation is CASSGLVQETQYF.

This chain uses TRBV28 with TRBJ1-3, with D unresolved. Trimming pared 9 bases from V and 0 bases from J, leaving 12 bases between. Germline V gives CDR1 MDHEN, CDR2 SYDVKM. The CDR3 is 14 residues long. This CDR3 is CASTRGLSGNTIYF. The CDR3 DNA reads as TGTGCCAGTACACGGGGTCTCTCTGGAAACACCATATATTTT.

This clone was counted once. The rearrangement uses TRBV6-6 and TRBJ1-1, with 8 bases lining up with TRBD1. J was trimmed by 4 bases and V by 6 bases; bases with no gene match: 7. Per germline, CDR1 MNHNY and CDR2 SVGAGI (reference sequence). There are 14 residues in the CDR3. CDR3 protein: CASRVRGRGTEAFF. CDR3 DNA sequence: TGTGCCAGCAGGGTCAGGGGGCGCGGCACTGAAGCTTTCTTT.

The chain uses TRBV4-3 and TRBJ2-3, with 8 bases matching TRBD2. CDR1 and CDR2 (germline): LGHNA, YSLEER. J gave up 2 bases and V 0 bases, and 7 bases lay outside the gene matches. The CDR3 loop spans 17 amino acids. The CDR3 loop reads CASSQEGRGGPTDTQYF. In DNA form, the CDR3 reads TGCGCCAGCAGCCAAGAAGGTCGCGGGGGGCCCACAGATACGCAGTATTTT.

This clone was found once. The rearrangement links TRBV3-1 (or the pseudogene TRBV3-2) to TRBJ2-3; TRBD2 matches 8 bases. The germline V gene encodes CDR1 LGHDT and CDR2 YNNKEL (reference sequence). V shed 4 bases, J shed 4 bases, and the junction held 4 bases outside the gene matches. The length of the CDR3 is 14 residues. CDR3 residues: CASSLGGAADTQYF. Here the CDR3 DNA reads TGTGCCAGCAGCCTCGGGGGGGCCGCAGATACGCAGTATTTT.

The genes are TRBV10-3 and TRBJ1-1; 8 bases map to TRBD1. With V trimmed by 7 bases and J by 4 bases, 2 bases remained unmatched. The germline gives CDR1 ENHRY, CDR2 SYGVKD. This CDR3 region has 12 residues. The CDR3 DNA is TGTGCCATCACCGGACAGGGCACTGAAGCTTTCTTT. Translated: CAITGQGTEAFF.

This clone has more than one count but fewer than ten. The chain is built from TRBV6-6 and TRBJ1-5; 7 bases agree with TRBD1. V dropped 7 bases and J dropped 4; count of bases not matched to a gene: 4. The CDR3 is 13 residues long. Germline assignment: CDR1 MNHNY and CDR2 SVGAGI (reference sequence). The DNA for the CDR3 is TGTGCCAGCACTGGACAGGCTAATCAGCCCCAGCATTTT. Amino acid sequence: CASTGQANQPQHF.

The chain employs TRBV2 and TRBJ2-7; 7 positions agree with TRBD1. Germline lookup yields CDR1 SNHLY and CDR2 FYNNEI. The CDR3 contains 14 residues. Germline trimming cut 4 bases from V and 5 bases from J; bases unmatched to any gene: 8. The CDR3 spells CASSGRQGVHEQYF. In DNA, the CDR3 is TGTGCCAGCAGTGGGAGACAGGGTGTCCACGAGCAGTACTTC.

This sequence joins TRBV11-2 and TRBJ1-2, with 8 bases aligning to TRBD1. CDR1 and CDR2 from the germline V gene are SGHAT and FQNNGV. V lost 5 bases and J lost 4; bases outside the gene matches: 6. The length of the CDR3 is 14 residues. CDR3 loop: CASSPRTGSYGYTF. The CDR3 DNA follows: TGTGCCAGCAGCCCGAGGACAGGGAGCTATGGCTACACCTTC. Drawing the rest from reference TRBV11-2 and TRBJ1-2, the complete variable domain is EAGVAQSPRYKIIEKRQSVAFWCNPISGHATLYWYQQILGQGPKLLIQFQNNGVVDDSQLPKDRFSAERLKGVDSTLKIQPAKLEDSAVYLCASSPRTGSYGYTFGSGTRLTVV.

This clone has a handful of counts. This sequence joins TRBV5-1 and TRBJ2-5; 9 positions match TRBD2. This CDR3 has 13 amino acids. From germline, CDR1 is SGHRS and CDR2 YFSETQ. V dropped 8 bases and J dropped 2; count of bases not matched to a gene: 4. The CDR3 DNA reads as TGCGCCAGTCGAGCGGGGGGACAAGAGACCCAGTACTTC. This encodes CASRAGGQETQYF. Full variable domain (missing parts from reference TRBV5-1 and TRBJ2-5): KAGVTQTPRYLIKTRGQQVTLSCSPISGHRSVSWYQQTPGQGLQFLFEYFSETQRNKGNFPGRFSGRQFSNSRSEMNVSTLELGDSALYLCASRAGGQETQYFGPGTRLLVL.

In this sample, this clone turned up once. The chain has TRBV6-2 or TRBV6-3 and TRBJ1-1; D remains ambiguous. CDR3 length: 17 amino acids. The V gene's germline CDR1 is MNHEY and CDR2 SVGEGT. V lost 0 bases and J 1 base, leaving 15 bases between the germline ends. CDR3 loop: CASSYSDINRENTEAFF. The CDR3 region has the DNA TGTGCCAGCAGTTACTCGGATATAAATCGGGAGAACACTGAAGCTTTCTTT.

V and J are TRBV7-3 and TRBJ2-1; TRBD1 is a possible D gene (5 bases). CDR3 length: 14 amino acids. V was clipped by 5 bases and J by 8 bases, with 16 bases between them. Germline CDR1 SGHTA, CDR2 FQGTGA. DNA for the CDR3: TGTGCCAGCAGCGCCCAGGGCCAGGGCGATGAGCAGTTCTTC. Translation gives CASSAQGQGDEQFF.

V gene TRBV3-1 (or the pseudogene TRBV3-2) combines with J gene TRBJ2-7, with a weak D call TRBD1 (5 bases). Germline V lookup: CDR1 LGHDT, CDR2 YNNKEL (reference sequence). The V and J ends lost 3 bases and 3 bases respectively, with 12 bases between them. CDR3 length equals 14 residues. CDR3 DNA: TGTGCCAGCAGCCAGACAGCTTTCGACTACGAGCAGTACTTC. Translated: CASSQTAFDYEQYF.

This clone has only one observation. In DNA form, the CDR3 reads TGTGCCAGTAGTAGTCAGGGGGCATACCAAGCTTTCTTT. Its protein product is CASSSQGAYQAFF. The chain combines TRBV19 with TRBJ1-1, with 8 bases aligning to TRBD1. The CDR3 consists of 13 residues. CDR1 is LNHDA and CDR2 is SQIVND in the germline V gene (reference sequence). The J segment lost 9 bases and the V segment lost 4 bases, leaving 7 bases of the junction unmatched.

The V call is TRBV7-8, the J call TRBJ2-7, with D unresolved. The V gene's germline CDR1 is SGHVS and CDR2 FQNEAQ. The CDR3 has 14 residues. The V end was cut by 7 bases, the J end by 6 bases, with 19 bases between. The CDR3 here is CASNTGAISTEQYF. Written as DNA, the CDR3 is TGTGCCAGCAACACGGGTGCCATCTCTACCGAGCAGTACTTC.

CDR3 sequence (DNA): TGCAGCATCCGGGACAGAATTTACAATGAGCAGTTCTTC. As protein: CSIRDRIYNEQFF. This sequence joins TRBV29-1 and TRBJ2-1; TRBD1 agrees at 7 bases. From germline, CDR1 is SQVTM and CDR2 ANQGSEA. V shed 8 bases and J 4 bases; nucleotides not matched to a gene: 8. The CDR3 runs to 13 residues.

The gene calls are TRBV12-3 or TRBV12-4 and TRBJ1-3; D not resolved. CDR3 length equals 12 residues. Trimming took 1 base from V and 5 from J, leaving 3 bases between them. CDR3 DNA sequence: TGTGCCAGCAGTTTAGGTAGAAACACCATATATTTT. Amino acid sequence: CASSLGRNTIYF.

The chain carries TRBV19 and TRBJ1-1, with a tentative D call TRBD1 (5 bases). Trimming shortened V by 5 bases and J by 0 bases, and 16 bases separated the two germline ends. Looked up from germline, CDR1 is LNHDA and CDR2 is SQIVND (reference sequence). The CDR3 length is 16 residues. CDR3 residues: CASSLGGTGVNTEAFF. CDR3 nucleotide sequence: TGTGCCAGTAGTCTTGGCGGGACGGGGGTGAACACTGAAGCTTTCTTT.